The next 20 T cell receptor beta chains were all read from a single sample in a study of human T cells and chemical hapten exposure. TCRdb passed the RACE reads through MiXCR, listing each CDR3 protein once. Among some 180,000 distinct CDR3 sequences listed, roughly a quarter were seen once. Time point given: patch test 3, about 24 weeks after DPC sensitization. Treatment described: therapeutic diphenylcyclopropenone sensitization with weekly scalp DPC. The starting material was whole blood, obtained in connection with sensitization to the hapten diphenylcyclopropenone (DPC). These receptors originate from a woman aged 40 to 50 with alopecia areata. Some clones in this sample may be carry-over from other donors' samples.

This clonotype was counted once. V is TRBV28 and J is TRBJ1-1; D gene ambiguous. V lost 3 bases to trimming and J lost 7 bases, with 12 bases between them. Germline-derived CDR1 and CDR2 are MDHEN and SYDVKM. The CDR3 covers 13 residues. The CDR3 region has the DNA TGTGCCAGCAGTTTCCGGGGTTGGATTGAAGCTTTCTTT. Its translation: CASSFRGWIEAFF.

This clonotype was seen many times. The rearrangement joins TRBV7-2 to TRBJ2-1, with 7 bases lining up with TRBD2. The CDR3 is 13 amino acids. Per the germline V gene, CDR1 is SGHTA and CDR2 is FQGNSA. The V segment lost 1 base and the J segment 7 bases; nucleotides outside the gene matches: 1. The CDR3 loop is CASSLELANEQFF. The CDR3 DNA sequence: TGTGCCAGCAGCTTAGAACTAGCGAATGAGCAGTTCTTC.

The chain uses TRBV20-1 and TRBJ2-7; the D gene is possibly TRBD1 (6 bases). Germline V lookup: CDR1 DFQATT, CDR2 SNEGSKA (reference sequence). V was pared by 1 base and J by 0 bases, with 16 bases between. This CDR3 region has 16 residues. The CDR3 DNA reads TGCAGTGCTAGAGGAACCTCCGGGACAATCTCCTACGAGCAGTACTTC. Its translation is CSARGTSGTISYEQYF.

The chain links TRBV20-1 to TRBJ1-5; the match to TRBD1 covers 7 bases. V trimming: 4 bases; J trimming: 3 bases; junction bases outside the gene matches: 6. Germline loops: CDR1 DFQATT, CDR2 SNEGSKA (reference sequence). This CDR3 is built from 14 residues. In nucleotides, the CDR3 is TGCAGTGCTACTAGGGGACAGCTCAATCAGCCCCAGCATTTT. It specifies CSATRGQLNQPQHF.

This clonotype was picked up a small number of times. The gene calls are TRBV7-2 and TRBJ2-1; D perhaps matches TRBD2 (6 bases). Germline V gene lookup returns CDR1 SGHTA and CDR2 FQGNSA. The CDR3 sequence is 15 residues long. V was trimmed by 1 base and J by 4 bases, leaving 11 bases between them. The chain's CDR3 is CASSLVGGVYNEQFF. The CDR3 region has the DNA TGTGCCAGCAGCTTAGTAGGAGGGGTTTACAATGAGCAGTTCTTC.

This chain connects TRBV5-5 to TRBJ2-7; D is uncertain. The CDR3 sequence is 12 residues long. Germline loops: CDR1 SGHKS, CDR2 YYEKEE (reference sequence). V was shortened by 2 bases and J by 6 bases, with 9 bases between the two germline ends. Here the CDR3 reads CASSFGDREQYF. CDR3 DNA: TGTGCCAGCAGCTTTGGGGATCGCGAGCAGTACTTC. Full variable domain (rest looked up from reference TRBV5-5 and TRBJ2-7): DAGVTQSPTHLIKTRGQQVTLRCSPISGHKSVSWYQQVLGQGPQFIFQYYEKEERGRGNFPDRFSARQFPNYSSELNVNALLLGDSALYLCASSFGDREQYFGPGTRLTVT.

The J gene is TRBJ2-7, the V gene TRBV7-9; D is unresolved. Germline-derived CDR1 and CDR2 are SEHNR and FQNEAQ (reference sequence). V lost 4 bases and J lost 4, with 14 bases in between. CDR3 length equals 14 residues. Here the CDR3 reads CASSYGLLFYEQYF. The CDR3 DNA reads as TGTGCCAGCAGCTACGGGCTCCTTTTTTACGAGCAGTACTTC.

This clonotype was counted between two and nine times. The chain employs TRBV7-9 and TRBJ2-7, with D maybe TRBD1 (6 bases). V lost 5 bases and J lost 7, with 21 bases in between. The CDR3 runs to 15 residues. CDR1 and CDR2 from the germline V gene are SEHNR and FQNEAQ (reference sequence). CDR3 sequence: CASSPQGTLVREQYF. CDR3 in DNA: TGTGCCAGCAGCCCGCAGGGGACCCTAGTGAGGGAGCAGTACTTC.

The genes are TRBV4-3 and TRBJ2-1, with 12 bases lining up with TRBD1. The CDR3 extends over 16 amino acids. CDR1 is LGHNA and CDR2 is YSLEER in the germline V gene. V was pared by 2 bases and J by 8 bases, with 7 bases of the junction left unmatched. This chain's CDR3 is CASSQPGQGAVDEQFF. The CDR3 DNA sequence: TGCGCCAGCAGCCAACCGGGACAGGGGGCGGTCGATGAGCAGTTCTTC.

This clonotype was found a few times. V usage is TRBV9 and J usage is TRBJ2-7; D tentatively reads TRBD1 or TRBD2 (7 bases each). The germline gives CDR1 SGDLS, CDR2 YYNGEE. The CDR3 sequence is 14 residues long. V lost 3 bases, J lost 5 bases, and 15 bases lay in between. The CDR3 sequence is CASSEGGGGDEQYF. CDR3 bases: TGTGCCAGCAGCGAGGGGGGAGGGGGCGACGAGCAGTACTTC.

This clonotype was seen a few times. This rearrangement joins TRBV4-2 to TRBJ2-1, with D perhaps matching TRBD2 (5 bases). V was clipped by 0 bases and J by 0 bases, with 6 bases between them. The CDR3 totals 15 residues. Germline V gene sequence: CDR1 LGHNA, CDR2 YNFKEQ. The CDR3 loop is CASSQESGSYNEQFF. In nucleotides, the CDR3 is TGTGCCAGCAGCCAAGAAAGCGGCTCCTACAATGAGCAGTTCTTC.

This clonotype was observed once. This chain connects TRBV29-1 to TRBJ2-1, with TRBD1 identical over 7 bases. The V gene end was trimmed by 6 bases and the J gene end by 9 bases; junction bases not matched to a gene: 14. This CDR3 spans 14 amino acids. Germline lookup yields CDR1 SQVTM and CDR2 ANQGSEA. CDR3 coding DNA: TGCAGCGTCGCGAGGGGCCGGGACAGCGGTGAGCAGTTCTTC. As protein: CSVARGRDSGEQFF.

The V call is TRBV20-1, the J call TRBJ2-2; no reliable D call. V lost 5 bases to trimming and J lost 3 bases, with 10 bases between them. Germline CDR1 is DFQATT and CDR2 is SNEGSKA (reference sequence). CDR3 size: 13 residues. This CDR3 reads CSAPRPDTGELFF. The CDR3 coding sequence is TGCAGTGCTCCCCGACCTGACACCGGGGAGCTGTTTTTT.

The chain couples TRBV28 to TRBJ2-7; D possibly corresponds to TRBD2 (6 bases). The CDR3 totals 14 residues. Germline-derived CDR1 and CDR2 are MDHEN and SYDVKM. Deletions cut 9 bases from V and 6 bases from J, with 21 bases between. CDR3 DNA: TGTGCCAGTGCTCGCCGCGGAGGGTTACCCGAGCAGTACTTC. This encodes CASARRGGLPEQYF.

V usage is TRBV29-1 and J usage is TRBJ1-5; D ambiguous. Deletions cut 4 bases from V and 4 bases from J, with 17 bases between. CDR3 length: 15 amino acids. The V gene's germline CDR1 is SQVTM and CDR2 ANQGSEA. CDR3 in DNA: TGCAGCGTTGCGGACGGGGTGTTGGGGAATCAGCCCCAGCATTTT. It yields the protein CSVADGVLGNQPQHF.

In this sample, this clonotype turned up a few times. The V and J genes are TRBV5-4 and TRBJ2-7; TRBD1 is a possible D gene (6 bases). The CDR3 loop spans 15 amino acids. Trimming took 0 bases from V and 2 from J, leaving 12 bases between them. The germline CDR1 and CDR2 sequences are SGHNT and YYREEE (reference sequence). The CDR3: CASSLGQGMAYEQYF. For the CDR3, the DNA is TGTGCCAGCAGCTTGGGCCAGGGGATGGCCTACGAGCAGTACTTC.

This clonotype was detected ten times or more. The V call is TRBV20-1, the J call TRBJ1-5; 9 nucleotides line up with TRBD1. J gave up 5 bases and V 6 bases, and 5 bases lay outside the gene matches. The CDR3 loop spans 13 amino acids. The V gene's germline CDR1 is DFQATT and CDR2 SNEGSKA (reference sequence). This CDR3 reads CSAQDRGDQPQHF. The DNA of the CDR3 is TGCAGTGCCCAGGACAGGGGTGATCAGCCCCAGCATTTT.

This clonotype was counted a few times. The CDR3 coding sequence is TGTGCCACCAGCAGAGCAGGGTCTGGAAACACCATATATTTT. Protein: CATSRAGSGNTIYF. V and J are TRBV15 and TRBJ1-3; D is possibly TRBD1 (5 bases). The CDR3 spans 14 residues. V lost 1 base, J lost 1 base, and 5 bases lay in between. Germline V lookup: CDR1 LNHNV, CDR2 YYDKDF (reference sequence).

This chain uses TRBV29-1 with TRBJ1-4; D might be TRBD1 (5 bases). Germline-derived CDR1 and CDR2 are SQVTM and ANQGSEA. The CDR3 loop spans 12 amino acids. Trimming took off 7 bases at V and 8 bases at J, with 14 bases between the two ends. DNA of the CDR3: TGCAGCGCACATGGGGCAGGGGAAAAACTGTTTTTT. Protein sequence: CSAHGAGEKLFF.

The CDR3 sequence is CASSLARLSSAYNEQFF. The CDR3 DNA follows: TGTGCCAGCAGCTTAGCTCGACTAAGCTCGGCCTACAATGAGCAGTTCTTC. The chain links TRBV7-8 to TRBJ2-1; tentative D call: TRBD2 (5 bases). V was cut by 0 bases and J by 2 bases, with 14 bases left in between. The germline gives CDR1 SGHVS, CDR2 FQNEAQ. CDR3 size: 17 residues. Filled out from reference TRBV7-8 and TRBJ2-1, the complete variable domain reads GAGVSQSPRYKVAKRGQDVALRCDPISGHVSLFWYQQALGQGPEFLTYFQNEAQLDKSGLPSDRFFAERPEGSVSTLKIQRTQQEDSAVYLCASSLARLSSAYNEQFFGPGTRLTVL.